These T cell receptor beta chains were read from a single sample in a study of beta chain features in type 1 diabetes. Assay used: immunoSEQ multiplex PCR; TCRdb lists only in-frame clones, some missing. The table has 300,000 to 400,000 clones, around 12% seen once. The sample comprised naive CD4+ T cells from blood. The receptors shown here come from a man younger than 35 in good health. The CDR3 runs from the conserved cysteine through the conserved F or W. The order of the fields is clone size, D gene, V gene, J gene, CDR3 DNA, CDR3 protein. D genes are given only for firm matches. Clone size, where shown, is once, few, many, or a class for clones that have expanded.

>few|NA|TRBV4-1|TRBJ2-1
TGCGCCAGCAGCCCATTAGGTAGGCGGGATAGCTATGAGCAGTTCTTC
CASSPLGRRDSYEQFF
>few|NA|TRBV7-2|TRBJ1-1
TGTGCCAGCAGCTTAAGATACTCGAACACTGAAGCTTTCTTT
CASSLRYSNTEAFF
>NA|TRBD1|TRBV29-1|TRBJ2-7
TGCAGCGCCGCCGGGACAGCCACCTACGAGCAGTACTTC
CSAAGTATYEQYF
>NA|NA|TRBV13|TRBJ2-7
TGTGCCAGCAGCTTAGCCCTAGGGGCGGGAAGACGGTCGGAGCAGTACTTC
CASSLALGAGRRSEQYF
>few|TRBD1|TRBV5-4|TRBJ2-7
TGTGCCAGCAGCAGAGGTTCTTCCGGGACAGGGGGCCCCTACGAGCAGTACTTC
CASSRGSSGTGGPYEQYF
>NA|TRBD2|TRBV5-1|TRBJ2-1
TGCGCCAGCAGCTTGGGGACTAGCGGGGGGAGTGAGCAGTTCTTC
CASSLGTSGGSEQFF
>few|NA|TRBV7-2|TRBJ2-7
TGTGCCAGCAGCTTAGCGGATCGGCGGAACGGCGAGCAGTACTTC
CASSLADRRNGEQYF
>NA|NA|TRBV7-2|TRBJ1-5
TGTGCCAGCAGCGGGGGGGGCCGGGTTCGTCAGCCCCAGCATTTT
CASSGGGRVRQPQHF
>few|TRBD1|TRBV7-2|TRBJ2-5
TGTGCCAGCAGCCTGGGACAGATGATCGAGACCCAGTACTTC
CASSLGQMIETQYF
>once|NA|TRBV7-2|TRBJ2-2
TGTGCCAGCAGCTTAGGAGGGCTTTCCGGGGAGCTGTTTTTT
CASSLGGLSGELFF
>few|NA|TRBV30|TRBJ1-2
TGTGCCTGGAGTGAAGACAGTGGAAACTATGGCTACACCTTC
CAWSEDSGNYGYTF
>NA|NA|TRBV28|TRBJ2-1
TGTGCCAGCAGTTTTTCCAGGGGTCTGCAGTTCTTC
CASSFSRGLQFF
>NA|TRBD1|TRBV5-1|TRBJ1-4
TGCGCCAGCAGCATCGGACAGGGGAAGACTAATGAAAAACTGTTTTTT
CASSIGQGKTNEKLFF
>NA|NA|TRBV11-1|TRBJ2-7
TGTGCCAGCAGCTTCAGGGGTGGACAGTACGAGCAGTACTTC
CASSFRGGQYEQYF
>NA|NA|TRBV7-2|TRBJ2-7
TGTGCCAGCAGCTGGGCCGCGGGGACCTACGAGCAGTACTTC
CASSWAAGTYEQYF
>NA|TRBD2|TRBV27|TRBJ2-7
TGTGCCAGCAGTTTTCTAGCGGGAGGTTACGAGCAGTACTTC
CASSFLAGGYEQYF
>NA|TRBD1|TRBV5-1|TRBJ2-2
TGCGCCAGCAGCTTGGGACAGGGGGCCACCGGGGAGCTGTTTTTT
CASSLGQGATGELFF
>few|NA|TRBV6-6|TRBJ2-1
TGTGCCAGCAGTAACCGGAATGAGCAGTTCTTC
CASSNRNEQFF
>few|NA|TRBV7-6|TRBJ2-2
TGTGCCAGCAGCTTGCTAGGACAAGCCACCGGGGAGCTGTTTTTT
CASSLLGQATGELFF
>NA|NA|TRBV4-1|TRBJ1-2
TGCGCCAGCAGCCAAGATCTGCAAGGGACAAGAGGCGGAGGCTACACCTTC
CASSQDLQGTRGGGYTF
>few|NA|TRBV20-1|TRBJ1-1
TGCAGTGCTAGGACAAACTCTGAAGCTTTCTTT
CSARTNSEAFF
>few|TRBD2|TRBV7-2|TRBJ2-5
TGTGCCAGCAGCTTTGGGGGAGGGGAGACCCAGTACTTC
CASSFGGGETQYF
>few|NA|TRBV29-1|TRBJ1-2
TGCAGCGTTGGATCCGGGACTAACTATGGCTACACCTTC
CSVGSGTNYGYTF
>few|NA|TRBV28|TRBJ2-1
TGTGCCAGCAGCCCGAGCGGAGAACCCTACAATGAGCAGTTCTTC
CASSPSGEPYNEQFF
>NA|NA|TRBV1|TRBJ2-1
TGCACCAGCAGCCAAGGACTTCGAGTGGGGCCCAATGAGCAGTTCTTC
CTSSQGLRVGPNEQFF
>few|NA|TRBV5-1|TRBJ2-7
TGCGCCAGCAGAGTTGCTCCGAGGGCCGAGCAGTACTTC
CASRVAPRAEQYF
>NA|NA|TRBV28|TRBJ1-5
TGTGCCAGCAGTCGAAGCAGCGTCTGGGGGCGAAGCAATCAGCCCCAGCATTTT
CASSRSSVWGRSNQPQHF
>NA|TRBD2|TRBV9|TRBJ2-7
TGTGCCAGCAGCGTAGAGCTAGCGGGATATAACGAGCAGTACTTC
CASSVELAGYNEQYF
>NA|TRBD1|TRBV7-2|TRBJ1-4
TGTGCCAGCAGCCTAACTTTAGGGGGCTATGAAAAACTGTTTTTT
CASSLTLGGYEKLFF
>NA|TRBD2|TRBV30|TRBJ2-2
TGTGCCTGGAGTGAGCTAGCGGGGGCGACCGGGGAGCTGTTTTTT
CAWSELAGATGELFF
>few|NA|TRBV5-4|TRBJ2-1
TGTGCCAGCAGCTTGGACTTTGTCTCCTACAATGAGCAGTTCTTC
CASSLDFVSYNEQFF
>few|NA|TRBV9|TRBJ1-1
TGTGCCAGCAGCGTAGCACAGGTGAACACTGAAGCTTTCTTT
CASSVAQVNTEAFF
>NA|TRBD1|TRBV19|TRBJ1-6
TGTGCCACAGCGACAGGGGACAGGAATTCACCCCTCCACTTT
CATATGDRNSPLHF
>NA|NA|TRBV2|TRBJ2-7
TGTGCCAGCAGTGAGACCTCAGGGATCTACGAGCAGTACTTC
CASSETSGIYEQYF
>few|NA|TRBV7-2|TRBJ2-5
TGTGCCAGCAGCTTAGGAGGCAGGGGAGAGACCCAGTACTTC
CASSLGGRGETQYF
>few|NA|TRBV18|TRBJ1-1
TGTGCCAGCTCCCCTACTACCGCGGGAATGAGGGCTGAAGCTTTCTTT
CASSPTTAGMRAEAFF
>few|TRBD1|TRBV28|TRBJ2-7
TGTGCCAGCACCAGGGGGCAGGGGAGATACGAGCAGTACTTC
CASTRGQGRYEQYF
>few|NA|TRBV19|TRBJ1-2
TGTGCCAGTAGTACGTACGAGGGTTATGGCTACACCTTC
CASSTYEGYGYTF
>few|NA|TRBV12-2|TRBJ1-2
TGTGCAAGTCGCTTACTCTTCTTTTCGGTCAGGGGGTATGGCTACACCTTC
CASRLLFFSVRGYGYTF
>NA|TRBD1|TRBV30|TRBJ1-2
TGTGCCTGTACCGGGACAGGCTATTTAGTCGCCTTC
CACTGTGYLVAF
>NA|NA|TRBV7-2|TRBJ2-5
TGTGCCAGCAGCTTAGGCTTCGGGAGCGGGGAGACCCAGTACTTC
CASSLGFGSGETQYF